This T cell receptor beta chain appears in the sequencing data of a study of type 1 regulatory T cells. Looking at the study overall: T-allo10 is a Tr1-enriched, alloantigen-specific CD4 T cell product made in vitro.

This clonotype has only a few counts. Germline V gives CDR1 DFQATT, CDR2 SNEGSKA (reference sequence). The CDR3 is 15 amino acids. TCRdb independently ran MiXCR on the reads; one entry per CDR3 protein. The sample records 88,000 or so distinct CDR3 sequences, less than 40% being singletons. The V call is TRBV20-1, the J call TRBJ2-7; 15 nucleotides agree with TRBD2. The sequence derives from a human donor in good health. Sequencing was carried out using CD4+ T cells, either the whole sample or a sorted fraction (not recorded which). This chain's CDR3 is CSGTSGRMSSYEQYF. The CDR3 region has the DNA TGCAGCGGGACTAGCGGGAGGATGAGCTCCTACGAGCAGTACTTC.